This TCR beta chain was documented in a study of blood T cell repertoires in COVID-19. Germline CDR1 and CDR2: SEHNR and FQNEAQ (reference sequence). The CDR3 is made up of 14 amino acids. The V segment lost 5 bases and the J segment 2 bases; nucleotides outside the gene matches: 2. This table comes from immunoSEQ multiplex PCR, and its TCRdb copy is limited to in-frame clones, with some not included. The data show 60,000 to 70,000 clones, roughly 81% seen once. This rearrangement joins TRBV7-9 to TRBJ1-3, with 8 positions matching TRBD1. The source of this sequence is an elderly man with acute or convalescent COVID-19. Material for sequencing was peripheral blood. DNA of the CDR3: TGTGCCAGCAGCCAGGGGGCAGCTGGAAACACCATATATTTT. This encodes CASSQGAAGNTIYF.